This T cell receptor (beta chain) was observed in a study of patients and donors after allogeneic stem cell transplantation. The CDR3 sequence is 16 residues long. V was trimmed by 5 bases and J by 8 bases, leaving 22 bases between them. Germline CDR1 is SGHTA and CDR2 is FQGNSA. A single record per CDR3 protein comes from TCRdb applying MiXCR to the RT-PCR reads. The table lists over 150,000 distinct CDR3 sequences, 41% of them singletons. Sequencing was performed on blood, either unsorted or a sorted T cell fraction (not recorded which). The chain joins TRBV7-2 to TRBJ2-1, with D perhaps TRBD1 or TRBD2 (5 bases each). This receptor was identified in a human donor who was either an allogeneic HSCT recipient or a stem cell or donor lymphocyte infusion donor (not recorded which). It is not recorded whose cells these are; they may come from a transplant donor. CDR3 DNA: TGTGCCAGCAGCGTATCAACCGGGACCCCGCCCGATGAGCAGTTCTTC. Protein sequence: CASSVSTGTPPDEQFF. Variable domain in full (rest from reference TRBV7-2 and TRBJ2-1): GAGVSQSPSNKVTEKGKDVELRCDPISGHTALYWYRQSLGQGLEFLIYFQGNSAPDKSGLPSDRFSAERTGGSVSTLTIQRTQQEDSAVYLCASSVSTGTPPDEQFFGPGTRLTVL.